A single sample gave rise to the 10 T cell receptor beta chains below, sequenced in a study of post-analysis software for immune sequencing data. General study findings and limits: Controls showed lower frequencies than patients for five or six TRBV segments, and TRBV5-6, TRBV5-1 and TRBV20-1 were among these.

These receptors' antigens are unknown. Unique molecular identifiers were present in the TCR beta cDNA libraries. MiXCR, applied by TCRdb to the PCR reads, yields one record per CDR3 protein. The table shows about 430,000 distinct CDR3 sequences, with about 40% occurring only once. Sequencing used blood. The origin of the receptors is a girl aged 2 to 10 with multiple sclerosis.

The rearrangement joins TRBV5-5 to TRBJ1-6; maybe TRBD1 (5 bases). This CDR3 contains 15 residues. CDR1 is SGHKS and CDR2 is YYEKEE in the germline V gene (reference sequence). V dropped 5 bases and J dropped 7 bases, with 16 bases sitting between them. CDR3: CASRSTGAQNSPLHF. The CDR3 coding sequence is TGTGCCAGCAGGTCTACCGGGGCGCAGAATTCACCCCTCCACTTT.

The chain combines TRBV12-3 or TRBV12-4 with TRBJ2-1; D possibly matches TRBD1 or TRBD2 (6 bases each). The ends were cut back, 7 bases at V and 2 bases at J, with 15 bases in the middle. The CDR3 has 15 residues. The CDR3 DNA follows: TGTGCCAGCACTAGGGGGGAAGCAACCTACAATGAGCAGTTCTTC. Its translation: CASTRGEATYNEQFF.

The V gene is TRBV28, the J gene TRBJ2-1, with TRBD1 as a possible D gene (6 bases). Deletions cut 2 bases from V and 7 bases from J, with 9 bases between. This CDR3 is built from 13 residues. The V gene's germline CDR1 is MDHEN and CDR2 SYDVKM. This CDR3 is CASSLEQGNEQFF. CDR3 nucleotide sequence: TGTGCCAGCAGTTTAGAGCAGGGGAATGAGCAGTTCTTC.

The V gene is TRBV6-5, the J gene TRBJ2-3; D is perhaps TRBD1 (5 bases). V was cut by 2 bases and J by 2 bases, with 14 bases left in between. This CDR3 comprises 16 residues. CDR1 is MNHEY and CDR2 is SVGAGI in the germline V gene. The chain's CDR3 is CASSYDRTRPTDTQYF. The CDR3 nucleotides read TGTGCCAGCAGTTACGACCGGACAAGACCCACAGATACGCAGTATTTT.

This clonotype showed up just a few times. The chain carries TRBV12-3 or TRBV12-4 and TRBJ2-7; 8 bases line up with TRBD1. TRBJ2-5 explains the end of the DNA better; the J call may be wrong. The CDR3 runs to 14 residues. DNA for the CDR3: TGTGCCAGCATCCTACAGGGGGTCCGAGAGACCCAGTACTTC. The encoded protein is CASILQGVRETQYF.

The chain couples TRBV28 to TRBJ2-5; 7 bases map to TRBD2. The CDR3 sequence is 16 residues long. Germline V lookup: CDR1 MDHEN, CDR2 SYDVKM. The trim removed 8 bases at V and 0 bases at J, leaving 12 bases unmatched. This chain's CDR3 is CASALGVAGDQETQYF. The CDR3 DNA reads TGTGCCAGCGCACTAGGGGTTGCGGGAGACCAAGAGACCCAGTACTTC.

This chain joins TRBV12-3 or TRBV12-4 and TRBJ2-7; D may match TRBD1 or TRBD2 (5 bases each). The CDR3 runs to 14 residues. The ends were cut back, 3 bases at V and 3 bases at J, with 12 bases in the middle. The CDR3: CASSLSGTNYEQYF. The DNA of the CDR3 is TGTGCCAGCAGTTTGTCAGGGACCAACTACGAGCAGTACTTC.

This rearrangement joins TRBV12-3 or TRBV12-4 to TRBJ2-3; no clear D. V lost 1 base, J lost 5 bases, and 7 bases lay in between. The CDR3 totals 13 residues. The CDR3: CASSLGMVDTQYF. The CDR3, as DNA: TGTGCCAGCAGTTTAGGCATGGTAGATACGCAGTATTTT.

In its sample, this clonotype was seen many times. The V and J genes are TRBV10-3 and TRBJ2-7; D might be TRBD1 (6 bases). Germline V gene lookup returns CDR1 ENHRY and CDR2 SYGVKD. V was pared by 4 bases and J by 5 bases, with 12 bases between. There are 13 residues in the CDR3. CDR3 bases: TGTGCCATCAGTGGATACAGGGTCAACGAGCAGTACTTC. Its protein is CAISGYRVNEQYF.

The chain is built from TRBV6-1 and TRBJ2-5; D is perhaps TRBD1 (7 bases). The CDR3 totals 17 residues. V lost 4 bases and J lost 2, with 20 bases in between. The germline gives CDR1 MNHNS, CDR2 SASEGT. The CDR3 DNA is TGTGCCAGCAGTGGATCACCCCCGACAGGGAGGCAAGAGACCCAGTACTTC. Its translation is CASSGSPPTGRQETQYF.